The rows below give T cell receptor beta chains drawn from one sample of a study of patients and donors after allogeneic stem cell transplantation. TCRdb re-derived calls from the RT-PCR reads in MiXCR, one entry per CDR3 protein. The sample contains roughly 940,000 distinct CDR3 sequences, 15% to 20% of which appear only once. Sequencing was performed on blood, either unsorted or a sorted T cell fraction (not recorded which). The receptors derive from a human donor who was either an allogeneic HSCT recipient or a stem cell or donor lymphocyte infusion donor (not recorded which). It is not recorded whose cells these are; they may come from a transplant donor. Both conserved end residues are part of each CDR3. A D gene is named only where the DNA matches it firmly. The size entry is marked missing in some rows and otherwise reads once, few, many or a size class.

>NA|NA|TRBJ1-4|TRBV20-1
TGCAGTGCTAGAGATCCGCGGAATGTGAATGAAAAACTGTTTTTT
CSARDPRNVNEKLFF
>few|NA|TRBJ1-2|TRBV20-1
TGCAGTGCTAGAGATCGAAGGAAAACGGAAGGCTACACCTTC
CSARDRRKTEGYTF
>few|NA|TRBJ2-3|TRBV5-5
TGTGCCAGCAGCCCCCAGCCTCAGGATACGCAGTATTTT
CASSPQPQDTQYF
>NA|NA|TRBJ2-2|TRBV12-3/TRBV12-4
TGTGCCAGCAGAAATAAGAACACCGGGGAGCTGTTTTTT
CASRNKNTGELFF
>NA|TRBD1|TRBJ1-1|TRBV19
TGTGCCACCCGGACAGGGTCGATTTCGGTTGAAGCTTTCTTT
CATRTGSISVEAFF
>many|TRBD1|TRBJ1-2|TRBV10-3
TGTGCCATCAGTGAGGACAGGGTCGCCTATGGCTACACCTTC
CAISEDRVAYGYTF
>few|NA|TRBJ2-6|TRBV5-6
TGTGCCAGCAGCTTGATGGGGGGCGCTAACTCTGGGGCCAACGTCCTGACTTTC
CASSLMGGANSGANVLTF
>NA|TRBD1|TRBJ1-5|TRBV6-2/TRBV6-3
TGTGCCAGCAGTTACTTTGGACAGGGGCACCAGCCCCAGCATTTT
CASSYFGQGHQPQHF
>NA|NA|TRBJ2-7|TRBV6-2/TRBV6-3
TGTGCCAGCAGTTACCGGGACCACTACGAGCAGTACTTC
CASSYRDHYEQYF
>NA|NA|TRBJ2-7|TRBV5-1
TGCGCCAGCAGGGAAACAACCTACGAGCAGTACTTC
CASRETTYEQYF
>few|NA|TRBJ1-3|TRBV4-3
TGCGCCAGCAGCCAAGAGGGGGAAGGGGCTGTCTCTGGAAACACCATATATTTT
CASSQEGEGAVSGNTIYF
>many|TRBD2|TRBJ2-1|TRBV5-1
TGTGCCAGCAGTTTAACTAGCGGGGCATACAATGAGCAGTTCTTC
CASSLTSGAYNEQFF
>NA|NA|TRBJ1-1|TRBV20-1
TGCAGTGCTAGCCACCCCGGGAGGCGGAAAGGCACTGAAGCTTTCTTT
CSASHPGRRKGTEAFF
>few|NA|TRBJ1-5|TRBV20-1
TGCAGTGTTCAGGGCGGCGGTCAGCCCCAGCATTTT
CSVQGGGQPQHF
>NA|TRBD2|TRBJ2-2|TRBV12-3/TRBV12-4
TGTGCCACCCTATCGGAGGGGACTAGCGGGGGAGACGGGGAGCTGTTTTTT
CATLSEGTSGGDGELFF
>NA|TRBD2|TRBJ2-3|TRBV5-1
TGCGCCAGCAGCCGGGGACAGCGGGGGGCCATAGATACGCAGTATTTT
CASSRGQRGAIDTQYF
>few|NA|TRBJ1-5|TRBV18
TGTGCCAGCTCACCAGTCCCCATCGGGCAGCCCCAGCATTTT
CASSPVPIGQPQHF
>NA|NA|TRBJ2-3|TRBV9
TGTGCCAGCAGCGTAGGCATTGGCGGGGTACCAAGCACAGATACGCAGTATTTT
CASSVGIGGVPSTDTQYF
>few|TRBD1|TRBJ1-1|TRBV6-5
TGTGCCAGCAGTTGGGGACAGGGGGATATGAGGGCTTTCTTT
CASSWGQGDMRAFF
>few|TRBD2|TRBJ2-1|TRBV27
TGTGCCAGCAGTTTACAGGGCGGGAGGGTCCCCAATGAGCAGTTCTTC
CASSLQGGRVPNEQFF
>many|NA|TRBJ2-1|TRBV24-1
TGTGCCACCAGTGTTGCGGGCAGCTCCTACAATGAGCAGTTCTTC
CATSVAGSSYNEQFF
>once|TRBD1|TRBJ1-5|TRBV28
TGTGCCAGCAGTCCACCACAGGGGGCGCGGAGTCAGCCCCAGCATTTT
CASSPPQGARSQPQHF
>few|NA|TRBJ2-1|TRBV7-3
TGTGCCAGCAGCTTAAAAGTAGGGGGGGAAAAGCAGTTCTTC
CASSLKVGGEKQFF
>NA|NA|TRBJ2-1|TRBV5-1
TGCGCCAGCAGCCCACGGCCACTTGACAATGAGCAGTTCTTC
CASSPRPLDNEQFF
>few|TRBD2|TRBJ2-3|TRBV5-1
TGCGCCAGCAGCGAGAGACTAGCGTCGGCAGATACGCAGTATTTT
CASSERLASADTQYF
>NA|NA|TRBJ1-1|TRBV12-3/TRBV12-4
TGTGCCAGCAGCCGATCCAGGGGCGACACTGAAGCTTTCTTT
CASSRSRGDTEAFF
>few|TRBD1|TRBJ1-5|TRBV10-3
TGTGCCATCAGTGAAGGGGGCAGCTATCAGCCCCAGCATTTT
CAISEGGSYQPQHF
>NA|NA|TRBJ2-1|TRBV5-6
TGTGCCAGCAGCATCGGGCGTAATGAGCAGTTCTTC
CASSIGRNEQFF
>few|TRBD2|TRBJ2-1|TRBV10-3
TGTGCCATCAGTGATCCCCGGGGGGGCCTATCCAATGAGCAGTTCTTC
CAISDPRGGLSNEQFF
>few|NA|TRBJ1-1|TRBV2
TGTGCCAGCAGTGAGGCCAGGAAGAACACTGAAGCTTTCTTT
CASSEARKNTEAFF
>once|NA|TRBJ2-7|TRBV13
TGTGCCAGCAAGCCCGCATTCTCAAAAAGCGAGCAGTACTTC
CASKPAFSKSEQYF
>few|NA|TRBJ1-2|TRBV7-9
TGTGCCAGCAGTCATGCCGACAGCTTGCGCGCCTATGGCTACACCTTC
CASSHADSLRAYGYTF
>many|NA|TRBJ2-6|TRBV12-3/TRBV12-4
TGTGCCAGCAGAACAGGGTCCTCTGGGGCCAACGTCCTGACTTTC
CASRTGSSGANVLTF
>few|NA|TRBJ1-6|TRBV20-1
TGCAGTGCTAGCCCAGACGACTCACCCCTCCACTTT
CSASPDDSPLHF
>few|TRBD2|TRBJ2-2|TRBV24-1
TGTGCCACCAGTTGGGCAGCGGGGGGGCTGAGCACCGGGGAGCTGTTTTTT
CATSWAAGGLSTGELFF
>NA|NA|TRBJ2-2|TRBV11-3
TGTGCCAGCAGCCCTTCGGGACTCACCGGGGAGCTGTTTTTT
CASSPSGLTGELFF
>few|NA|TRBJ2-7|TRBV6-2/TRBV6-3
TGTGCCAGCAGTTGGAGTAGGCAGAGCGAGCAGTACTTC
CASSWSRQSEQYF
>NA|NA|TRBJ2-7|TRBV20-1
TGCAGTGCTAGCCGCGGGGAAGCCTACGAGCAGTACTTC
CSASRGEAYEQYF
>many|NA|TRBJ1-6|TRBV7-2
TGTGCCAGCAGTCCAAGCTCCTATAATTCACCCCTCCACTTT
CASSPSSYNSPLHF
>many|NA|TRBJ1-5|TRBV12-3/TRBV12-4
TGTGCCAGCAGTTTCTGGGGTGACCAGCCCCAGCATTTT
CASSFWGDQPQHF
>NA|NA|TRBJ2-7|TRBV9
TGTGCCAGCAGCCCGAGGGGGGAATACGAGCAGTACTTC
CASSPRGEYEQYF
>few|NA|TRBJ2-2|TRBV6-1
TGTGCCAGCAGTGAAGGACTAGGGGACGACACCGGGGAGCTGTTTTTT
CASSEGLGDDTGELFF
>NA|NA|TRBJ2-5|TRBV6-1
TGTGCCAGCACCCCGACCCAACCGAGGGGGACCCAGTACTTC
CASTPTQPRGTQYF
>NA|NA|TRBJ1-1|TRBV6-1
TGTGCCAGCAGTGGGGCGGACAGAGAAGCTTTCTTT
CASSGADREAFF
>few|TRBD1|TRBJ2-5|TRBV24-1
TGTGCCACCAGTGATTTGACCGGGACAGGGAGTCAAGAGACCCAGTACTTC
CATSDLTGTGSQETQYF